This T cell receptor (beta chain) was sequenced during a study of graft-versus-host responses after intestinal transplantation. Profiled with immunoSEQ multiplex PCR; TCRdb holds only in-frame clones, not every one. The table records 50,000 or so clones, roughly 89% of them present only once. V lost 5 bases and J lost 5, with 14 bases in between. CDR1 is SGHTS and CDR2 is YDEGEE in the germline V gene. This CDR3 is 13 amino acids long. The source was PBMCs, collected less than 130 days after intestinal transplantation. This sequence joins TRBV5-8 and TRBJ2-7; the D gene is possibly TRBD2 (6 bases). The sequence came from a human patient who received an intestinal transplant, so some T cells may come from the graft donor. The CDR3 region is CASSNPGLDEQYF. CDR3 nucleotide sequence: TGTGCCAGCAGTAACCCGGGACTGGACGAGCAGTACTTC. Together with reference TRBV5-8 and TRBJ2-7, the CDR3 gives the full variable domain: EAGVTQSPTHLIKTRGQQATLRCSPISGHTSVYWYQQALGLGLQFLLWYDEGEERNRGNFPPRFSGRQFPNYSSELNVNALELEDSALYLCASSNPGLDEQYFGPGTRLTVT.